This T cell receptor beta chain is drawn from a study of blood T cell repertoires in COVID-19. Study overall: The analysed material was cDNA or gDNA that came from T cells, B-cell-depleted T cells, or PBMCs.

Germline trimming cut 4 bases from V and 2 bases from J; bases unmatched to any gene: 4. Germline-derived CDR1 and CDR2 are KGHSH and LQKENI. CDR3 length: 15 residues. In the study's own analysis: It was from reference gene primer amplification that nucleated cell counts were estimated. Measured with immunoSEQ multiplex PCR; TCRdb has only the in-frame clones, and not every one. V, J and clone size were drawn from that table, and D and trimming were deduced from the DNA. The data show 300,000 or so clones, around 86% seen once. This clonotype was obtained from a woman between 35 and 50 years old who had recovered from COVID-19. The genes are TRBV18 and TRBJ2-5, with 10 nucleotides matching TRBD1. Sequences were obtained from peripheral blood. The CDR3 DNA follows: TGTGCCAGCTCACTCCGGACAGGGGGACAAGAGACCCAGTACTTC. Translated, it gives CASSLRTGGQETQYF.